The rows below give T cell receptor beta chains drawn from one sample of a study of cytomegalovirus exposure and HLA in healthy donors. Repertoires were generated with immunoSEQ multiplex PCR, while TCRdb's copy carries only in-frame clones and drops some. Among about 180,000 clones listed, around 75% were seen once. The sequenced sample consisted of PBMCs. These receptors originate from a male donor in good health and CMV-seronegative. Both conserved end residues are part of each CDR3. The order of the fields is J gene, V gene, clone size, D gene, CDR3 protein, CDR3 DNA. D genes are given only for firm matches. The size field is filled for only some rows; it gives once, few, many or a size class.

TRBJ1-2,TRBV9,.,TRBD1,CASSVAGTGSSYGYTF,TGTGCCAGCAGCGTAGCCGGGACAGGGTCTTCCTATGGCTACACCTTC
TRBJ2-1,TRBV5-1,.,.,CASSLNPPDEQFF,TGCGCCAGCAGCTTGAATCCCCCGGATGAGCAGTTCTTC
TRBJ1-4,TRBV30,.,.,CAWSAATNEKLFF,TGTGCCTGGAGTGCTGCAACTAATGAAAAACTGTTTTTT
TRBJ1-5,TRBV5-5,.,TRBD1,CASSYGTDSQPQHF,TGTGCCAGCAGTTATGGGACAGACAGTCAGCCCCAGCATTTT
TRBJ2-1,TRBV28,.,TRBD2,CASSFLTSGSTNEQFF,TGTGCCAGCAGTTTCCTTACTAGCGGGAGCACCAATGAGCAGTTCTTC
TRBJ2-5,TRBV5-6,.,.,CASSLARKGIVQETQYF,TGTGCCAGCAGCTTGGCCAGAAAGGGGATCGTACAAGAGACCCAGTACTTC
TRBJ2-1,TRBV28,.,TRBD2,CASSFTSGYNEQFF,TGTGCCAGCAGTTTTACTAGCGGCTACAATGAGCAGTTCTTC
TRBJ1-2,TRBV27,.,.,CASSLRPLPTAQSGYGYTF,TGTGCCAGCAGTTTAAGGCCCCTACCGACAGCCCAATCTGGCTATGGCTACACCTTC
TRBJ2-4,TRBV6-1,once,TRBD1,CASSRDRVTKNIQYF,TGTGCCAGCAGTCGGGACAGGGTCACCAAAAACATTCAGTACTTC
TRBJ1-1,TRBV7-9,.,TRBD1,CASSRQDRRNTEAFF,TGTGCCAGCAGCCGTCAGGACAGGCGGAACACTGAAGCTTTCTTT
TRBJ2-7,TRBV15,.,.,CATSRRDSYYEQYF,TGTGCCACCAGCAGAAGGGACTCCTACTACGAGCAGTACTTC
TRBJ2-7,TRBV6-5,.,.,CASSYRINSHEQYF,TGTGCCAGCAGTTACAGGATAAACAGCCACGAGCAGTACTTC
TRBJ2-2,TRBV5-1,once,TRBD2,CASGGGNTGELFF,TGCGCCAGCGGCGGGGGGAACACCGGGGAGCTGTTTTTT
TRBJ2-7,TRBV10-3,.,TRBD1,CAISDRANSYEQYF,TGTGCCATCAGCGACAGGGCCAATTCCTACGAGCAGTACTTC
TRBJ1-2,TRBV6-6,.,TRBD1,CASSSPGQGADGYTF,TGTGCCAGCAGTTCCCCGGGACAGGGGGCGGATGGCTACACCTTC
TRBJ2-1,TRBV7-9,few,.,CASSSRNEQFF,TGTGCCAGCAGCTCCCGTAATGAGCAGTTCTTC
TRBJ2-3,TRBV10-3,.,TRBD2,CAINRGRTTDTQYF,TGTGCCATCAACCGCGGGAGGACCACAGATACGCAGTATTTT
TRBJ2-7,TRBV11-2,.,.,CASSFPQTRPSYEQYF,TGTGCCAGCAGTTTTCCACAGACAAGGCCATCCTACGAGCAGTACTTC
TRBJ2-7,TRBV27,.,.,CASSPRTASYEQYF,TGTGCCAGCAGTCCCCGGACAGCTTCATACGAGCAGTACTTC
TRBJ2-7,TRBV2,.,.,CASRDFLYEQYF,TGTGCCAGCAGGGACTTCCTTTACGAGCAGTACTTC
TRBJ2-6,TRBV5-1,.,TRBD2,CASSWGRASGANVLTF,TGCGCCAGCAGCTGGGGGAGGGCCTCCGGGGCCAACGTCCTGACTTTC
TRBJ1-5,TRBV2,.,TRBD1,CASETGTGIQPQHF,TGTGCCAGCGAAACTGGGACAGGGATTCAGCCCCAGCATTTT
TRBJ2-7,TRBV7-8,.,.,CASSSGVYEQYF,TGTGCCAGCAGCTCAGGGGTCTACGAGCAGTACTTC
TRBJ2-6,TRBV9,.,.,CASSPGGSGANVLTF,TGTGCCAGCAGCCCCGGGGGCTCTGGGGCCAACGTCCTGACTTTC
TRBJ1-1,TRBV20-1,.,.,CSHPSDTEAFF,TGCAGCCACCCTTCGGACACTGAAGCTTTCTTT
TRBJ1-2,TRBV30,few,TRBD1,CAWGGQGEGYTF,TGTGCCTGGGGGGGACAGGGGGAAGGCTACACCTTC
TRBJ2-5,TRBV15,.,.,CATSRSGVQETQYF,TGTGCCACCAGCAGAAGCGGAGTTCAAGAGACCCAGTACTTC
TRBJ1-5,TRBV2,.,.,CASSEAGANQPQHF,TGTGCCAGCAGTGAAGCGGGAGCAAATCAGCCCCAGCATTTT
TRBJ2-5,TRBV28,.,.,CASSRDQETQYF,TGTGCCAGCAGCCGCGACCAAGAGACCCAGTACTTC
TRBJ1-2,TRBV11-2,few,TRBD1,CASSLGQGVYGYTF,TGTGCCAGCAGCTTGGGACAGGGGGTCTATGGCTACACCTTC
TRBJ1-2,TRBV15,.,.,CATSRDPRPNYGYTF,TGTGCCACCAGCAGAGATCCTAGGCCTAACTATGGCTACACCTTC
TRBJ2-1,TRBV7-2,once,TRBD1,CASREGQGSYNEQFF,TGTGCCAGCAGGGAAGGACAGGGGTCTTACAATGAGCAGTTCTTC
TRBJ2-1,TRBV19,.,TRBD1,CASSIGRQGRYNEQFF,TGTGCCAGTAGTATAGGACGACAGGGAAGATACAATGAGCAGTTCTTC